This T cell receptor (beta chain) was recovered during a study of blood T cell repertoires in COVID-19 (dated by TCRdb to the early 2020s). Looking at the study overall: The collaborator samples originated in the United States, Italy and Spain and spanned the acute and convalescent phases of COVID-19. HLA class I and class II types, where available, came from metadata supplied by the sample provider rather than from assay-based typing. A de-identified subject ID, COVID-19 status, age in years and sex were almost always included in the sample metadata. The samples were drawn from two sources: the first 160 participants of the ongoing ImmuneRACE study, and about 1,300 subjects contributed by 6 global collaborators. The repertoires were released in a freely available public database intended as a resource for research on the immune response to SARS-CoV-2. Subjects who had been exposed to COVID-19, were actively infected with it, or had recovered from it provided the deeply sampled blood TCRbeta repertoires that made up the dataset. The prospective study material was composed of cDNA or gDNA derived from T cells, B-cell-depleted T cells, or PBMCs.

Details on this clone: It has no known antigen specificity. No much larger clone is present one base from it, and per-base qualities are unavailable.

The investigation overall reported the following: Clinical and demographic metadata were provided uncurated, with the amount varying by source and participant.

In Seattle, one collaborating source enrolled patients while the infection was active and tracked those patients longitudinally over the course of disease. Whole blood was collected in K2EDTA tubes by collaborating institutions according to the institutions' own protocols. Collaborator samples were shipped for TCRbeta analysis as frozen whole blood, isolated PBMCs, or DNA extracted from either sample type. Deletion took 2 bases off V and 8 bases off J, with a span of 12 bases between the germline ends. The germline V gene (reference sequence) provides CDR1 LNHDA and CDR2 SQIVND. There are 14 amino acids in the CDR3, from cysteine to phenylalanine inclusive. Left in the record is the CDR3 DNA by itself, 42 bases read in frame from the first base. The immunoSEQ Assay, a bias-controlled multiplex PCR, was used to amplify TCRbeta CDR3 regions from genomic DNA. The study's own analysis went as follows. Within the assay, amplification of reference gene primers was used to estimate how many nucleated cells each sample contained. To quantify the absolute abundance of each unique TCRbeta CDR3 rearrangement, sequence reads were collapsed and filtered. For each sample, productive Simpson clonality was calculated as the square root of Simpson's diversity index over productive rearrangements. In TCRdb, the immuneACCESS table is reduced to in-frame sequences with V and J assigned. These tables do not hold every clone; where another copy was compared, an unresolved V gene accounts for under half, and the others remain unexplained. V, J and clone size were drawn from that table, and D and trimming were deduced from the DNA. The sample yields some 220,000 clones; 85% were counted once. The ten largest account for over 2% of the sample.

The TCR originated in a woman between 65 and 79 years old with COVID-19, enrolled during active disease. The rearranged chain carries TRBV19 and TRBJ2-2; TRBD1 might be the D gene, on 5 matching bases. Sequenced input: peripheral blood. The CDR3 loop reads CASSIRPTGGELFF. The DNA sequence reads TGTGCCAGTAGTATAAGGCCCACAGGTGGGGAGCTGTTTTTT.